These T cell receptor beta chains were read from a single sample in a study of brain T cells in children with intractable seizures. Sequencing was performed with immunoSEQ multiplex PCR; in TCRdb, only in-frame clones are kept and a portion is missing. The data contain approximately 330,000 clones, more than 85% of them seen just once; the ten biggest clones take up 4.5% to 7%. Sequenced material: peripheral blood, taken more than 4 months after surgery. These receptors originate from a boy under two years old with tuberous sclerosis and intractable seizures. CDR3s include the opening cysteine and the closing phenylalanine or tryptophan. The D gene is left open where the match is weak. Some rows mark clone size as missing; the rest say once, few, many or name a class of expanded clone.

TRBJ1-2	TRBV5-6	12	once	.	CASSLTIYGYTF	TGTGCCAGCAGCTTGACCATCTATGGCTACACCTTC
TRBJ2-4	TRBV2	16	.	.	CASRRGTTGVVNIQYF	TGTGCCAGCCGCCGGGGGACTACAGGGGTTGTGAACATTCAGTACTTC
TRBJ2-1	TRBV30	16	once	.	CAWRALRFRTSAEQFF	TGTGCCTGGAGAGCCCTTCGGTTTAGAACTTCGGCTGAGCAGTTCTTC
TRBJ2-1	TRBV3-1/TRBV3-2	14	.	.	CASSQAVYSDEQFF	TGTGCCAGCAGCCAAGCAGTCTACTCCGATGAGCAGTTCTTC
TRBJ1-1	TRBV5-1	13	.	TRBD1	CASRGQGVGEAFF	TGCGCCAGCCGAGGACAGGGAGTCGGTGAAGCTTTCTTT
TRBJ2-7	TRBV7-2	15	.	TRBD2	CASSLGLAGGYEQYF	TGTGCCAGCAGCTTAGGTCTAGCGGGGGGCTACGAGCAGTACTTC
TRBJ2-1	TRBV11-2	15	once	.	CASSLEGGIYNEQFF	TGTGCCAGCAGCTTAGAGGGCGGGATCTACAATGAGCAGTTCTTC
TRBJ1-2	TRBV18	14	.	.	CASSPSEGSYGYTF	TGTGCCAGCTCACCAAGTGAAGGGAGCTATGGCTACACCTTC
TRBJ2-7	TRBV4-1	15	.	.	CASSQDWGWTYEQYF	TGCGCCAGCAGCCAAGACTGGGGATGGACCTACGAGCAGTACTTC
TRBJ2-2	TRBV2	13	few	.	CASRAGYTGELFF	TGTGCCAGCAGGGCTGGATACACCGGGGAGCTGTTTTTT
TRBJ1-4	TRBV3-1/TRBV3-2	15	.	TRBD1	CASSPGGTGDEKLFF	TGTGCCAGCAGCCCTGGGGGGACAGGAGATGAAAAACTGTTTTTT
TRBJ2-3	TRBV7-9	16	.	.	CASSPIALGYPDTQYF	TGTGCCAGCAGCCCCATCGCACTAGGATACCCAGATACGCAGTATTTT
TRBJ2-1	TRBV6-4	15	.	.	CASSLDGVSYNEQFF	TGTGCCAGCAGTCTTGATGGGGTCTCCTACAATGAGCAGTTCTTC
TRBJ1-1	TRBV19	17	once	.	CASTPFGPGKRGTEAFF	.
TRBJ1-6	TRBV27	16	.	.	CASSKLRAPLDSPLHF	TGTGCCAGCAGTAAACTCAGGGCCCCCCTAGATTCACCCCTCCACTTT
TRBJ1-3	TRBV24-1	14	.	.	CATSDSRSGNTIYF	TGTGCCACCAGTGATTCCCGCTCTGGAAACACCATATATTTT
TRBJ2-7	TRBV7-8	13	.	.	CASSLESSYEQYF	TGTGCCAGCAGCTTAGAGTCCTCCTACGAGCAGTACTTC
TRBJ1-5	TRBV19	15	.	TRBD1	CASSIEGQGNQPQHF	TGTGCCAGTAGTATAGAGGGACAGGGCAATCAGCCCCAGCATTTT
TRBJ2-5	TRBV3-1/TRBV3-2	15	.	TRBD2	CASSQVVGGALPQYF	TGTGCCAGCAGCCAAGTCGTCGGGGGGGCGCTTCCCCAGTACTTC
TRBJ2-1	TRBV2	12	once	.	CASRFFRDEQFF	TGTGCCAGCCGCTTCTTCCGCGATGAGCAGTTCTTC
TRBJ1-1	TRBV14	13	.	.	CASSPGQNTEAFF	TGTGCCAGCAGCCCCGGACAGAACACTGAAGCTTTCTTT
TRBJ1-1	TRBV27	15	.	TRBD1	CASSLAGGWGNEAFF	TGTGCCAGCAGTTTAGCAGGGGGCTGGGGAAATGAAGCTTTCTTT
TRBJ2-2	TRBV18	15	.	TRBD2	CASSPGLAGTGELFF	TGTGCCAGCTCACCGGGACTAGCGGGAACCGGGGAGCTGTTTTTT
TRBJ2-7	TRBV14	17	.	.	CASSLSHTSRYTYEQYF	TGTGCCAGCAGCCTTTCCCATACTAGCCGTTACACCTACGAGCAGTACTTC
TRBJ1-2	TRBV30	12	.	TRBD1	CACTQGAPSFTF	TGTGCCTGCACCCAGGGGGCGCCGTCTTTCACCTTC
TRBJ1-1	TRBV19	14	.	.	CASSIRGMNTEAFF	TGTGCCAGTAGTATAAGAGGTATGAACACTGAAGCTTTCTTT
TRBJ1-1	TRBV12-3/TRBV12-4	13	.	.	CASSFQGNTEAFF	TGTGCCAGCAGTTTTCAAGGGAACACTGAAGCTTTCTTT
TRBJ2-7	TRBV15	13	.	.	CATSRVGIYEQYF	TGTGCCACCAGCAGAGTTGGGATCTACGAGCAGTACTTC
TRBJ2-2	TRBV6-5	14	.	.	CASSRGQNTGELFF	TGTGCCAGCAGTCGAGGACAGAACACCGGGGAGCTGTTTTTT
TRBJ2-3	TRBV4-1	17	.	TRBD2	CASSQAPTSGVADTQYF	TGCGCCAGCAGCCAAGCTCCGACTAGCGGGGTGGCAGATACGCAGTATTTT
TRBJ2-1	TRBV4-1	14	.	.	CASSGEQGSDEQFF	TGCGCCAGCAGCGGGGAGCAAGGTTCCGATGAGCAGTTCTTC
TRBJ1-1	TRBV19	17	.	TRBD1	CASYGTQTGRTNTEAFF	TGTGCCAGTTATGGGACCCAGACAGGGAGGACCAACACTGAAGCTTTCTTT
TRBJ1-1	TRBV18	15	once	.	CASSPGGSINTEAFF	TGTGCCAGCTCACCAGGGGGATCCATTAACACTGAAGCTTTCTTT
TRBJ2-7	TRBV19	14	.	TRBD2	CASSIASGSYEQYF	TGTGCCAGTAGTATAGCTAGCGGATCCTACGAGCAGTACTTC
TRBJ1-5	TRBV4-2	13	.	.	CASSQEDGQPQHF	TGTGCCAGCAGCCAAGAAGATGGTCAGCCCCAGCATTTT
TRBJ2-5	TRBV9	15	.	TRBD2	CASSPTSGVRETQYF	TGTGCCAGCAGCCCCACTAGCGGGGTTCGGGAGACCCAGTACTTC
TRBJ2-3	TRBV7-3	13	.	.	CASSDIYTDTQYF	TGTGCCAGCAGCGACATATACACAGATACGCAGTATTTT
TRBJ1-5	TRBV9	15	.	.	CASSVSGGSNQPQHF	TGTGCCAGCAGCGTATCGGGGGGTAGCAATCAGCCCCAGCATTTT
TRBJ2-1	TRBV4-1	15	.	.	CASSQGGGGFYEQFF	TGCGCCAGCAGCCAAGGGGGAGGGGGTTTTTATGAGCAGTTCTTC
TRBJ2-2	TRBV30	14	few	.	CAWSALRVTGELFF	TGTGCCTGGAGTGCACTCAGGGTAACCGGGGAGCTGTTTTTT
TRBJ2-7	TRBV12-3/TRBV12-4	11	.	.	CASSSVYEQYF	TGTGCCAGCAGTTCTGTCTACGAGCAGTACTTC